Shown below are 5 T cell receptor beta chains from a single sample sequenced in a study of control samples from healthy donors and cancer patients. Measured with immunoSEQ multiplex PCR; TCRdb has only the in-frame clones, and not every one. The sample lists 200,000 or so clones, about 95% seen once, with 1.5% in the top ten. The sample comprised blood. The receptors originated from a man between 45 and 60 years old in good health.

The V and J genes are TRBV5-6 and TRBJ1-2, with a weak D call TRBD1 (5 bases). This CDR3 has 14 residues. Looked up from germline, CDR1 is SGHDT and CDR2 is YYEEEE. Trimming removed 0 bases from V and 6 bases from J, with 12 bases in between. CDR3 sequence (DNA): TGTGCCAGCAGCTTGGACCCGCGGGGGGATGGCTACACCTTC. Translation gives CASSLDPRGDGYTF.

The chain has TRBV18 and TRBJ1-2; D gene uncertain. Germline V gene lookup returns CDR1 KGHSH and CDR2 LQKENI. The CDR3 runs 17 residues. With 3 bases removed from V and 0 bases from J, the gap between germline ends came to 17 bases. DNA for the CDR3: TGTGCCAGCTCACCCACGATCCGGGGAAACCCTAACTATGGCTACACCTTC. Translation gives CASSPTIRGNPNYGYTF.

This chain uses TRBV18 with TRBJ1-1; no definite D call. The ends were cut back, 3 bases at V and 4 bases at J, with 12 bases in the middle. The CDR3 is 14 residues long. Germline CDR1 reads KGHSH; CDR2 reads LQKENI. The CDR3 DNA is TGTGCCAGCTCACCGAGAGCGAGGATCACTGAAGCTTTCTTT. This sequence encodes CASSPRARITEAFF.

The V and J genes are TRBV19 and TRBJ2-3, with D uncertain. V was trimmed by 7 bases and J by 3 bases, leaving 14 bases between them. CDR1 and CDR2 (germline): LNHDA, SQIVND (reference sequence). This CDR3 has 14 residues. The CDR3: CASTTQYGTDTQYF. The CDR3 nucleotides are TGTGCCAGTACCACGCAATATGGGACAGATACGCAGTATTTT.

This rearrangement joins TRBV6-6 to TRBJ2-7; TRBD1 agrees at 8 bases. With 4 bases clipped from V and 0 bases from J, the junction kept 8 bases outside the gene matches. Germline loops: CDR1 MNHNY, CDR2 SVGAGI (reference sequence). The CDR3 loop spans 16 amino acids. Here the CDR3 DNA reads TGTGCCAGCAGTTCGCCGGGACAGGCGAGCTCCTACGAGCAGTACTTC. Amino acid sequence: CASSSPGQASSYEQYF.